This T cell receptor beta chain was sequenced during a study of cytomegalovirus exposure and HLA in healthy donors. The study's findings and limits: Cytomegalovirus-associated status was assigned to 164 TCR beta chains.

On this clone itself: Antigen specificity is unknown.

The CDR3 runs to 13 residues. Germline CDR1 and CDR2: SGHVS and FNYEAQ. V was pared by 3 bases and J by 3 bases, with 9 bases between. The PCR ran on 60 Vbeta and 13 Jbeta primers. TCRdb keeps only in-frame clones here, not all; method: immunoSEQ multiplex PCR. In total, the table holds about 33,000 clones. V is TRBV7-6 and J is TRBJ2-7; a possible D gene is TRBD1 (6 bases). Sequencing was done on a sample of PBMCs. The sequence was obtained from a woman between 40 and 50 years old in good health and CMV-seropositive. The CDR3 DNA reads TGTGCCAGCAGCTTGTGGACAGACTACGAGCAGTACTTC. It translates to CASSLWTDYEQYF.